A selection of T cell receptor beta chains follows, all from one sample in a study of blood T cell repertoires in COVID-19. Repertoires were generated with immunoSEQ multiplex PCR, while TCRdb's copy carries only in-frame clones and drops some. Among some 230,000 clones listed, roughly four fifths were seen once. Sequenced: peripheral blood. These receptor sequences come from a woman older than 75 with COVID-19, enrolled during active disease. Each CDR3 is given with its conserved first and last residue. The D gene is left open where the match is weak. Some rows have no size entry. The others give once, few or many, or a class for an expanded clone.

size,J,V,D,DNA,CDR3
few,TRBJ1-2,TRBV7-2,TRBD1,TGTGCCGTCCCGGAGGGACAGGGGCTCTATGGCTACACCTTC,CAVPEGQGLYGYTF
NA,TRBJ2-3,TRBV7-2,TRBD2,TGTGCCAGCAGCTTGGGACTAGCGGGAGGGCCGGGCGGAGATACGCAGTATTTT,CASSLGLAGGPGGDTQYF
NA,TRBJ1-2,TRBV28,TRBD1,TGTGCCAGCAGTGCAAGACAGGGGTGGGATGGCTACACCTTC,CASSARQGWDGYTF
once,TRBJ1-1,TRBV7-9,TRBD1,TGTGCCAGCAGCTTAGCGCCCAGGGGGGTTATGAACACTGAAGCTTTCTTT,CASSLAPRGVMNTEAFF
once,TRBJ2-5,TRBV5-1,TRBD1,TGCGCCAGCAGCTTGGCCGCGGACAGGGGTGGAGAGACCCAGTACTTC,CASSLAADRGGETQYF
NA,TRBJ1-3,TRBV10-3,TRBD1,TGTGCCATCAGGGGGACAGGTCCTTCTGGTGGAAACACCATATATTTT,CAIRGTGPSGGNTIYF
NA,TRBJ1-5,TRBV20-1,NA,TGCAGTGCTAGTACGTTTAGGGGTGCCGCTCAGCCCCAGCATTTT,CSASTFRGAAQPQHF
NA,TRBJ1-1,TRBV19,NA,TGTGCCACAGAGACAGGTCTGAACACTGAAGCTTTCTTT,CATETGLNTEAFF
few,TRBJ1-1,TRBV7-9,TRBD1,TGTGCCAGCAGCGCCGGACAGGGGGCCTACACTGAAGCTTTCTTT,CASSAGQGAYTEAFF
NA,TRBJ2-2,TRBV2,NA,TGTGCCAGCAGTGTAGGAGATCCCGCGGAGGAGCTGTTTTTT,CASSVGDPAEELFF
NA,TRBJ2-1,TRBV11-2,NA,TGTGCCAGCAGCCGTCTCTTGGGGGGGCGATACAATGAGCAGTTCTTC,CASSRLLGGRYNEQFF
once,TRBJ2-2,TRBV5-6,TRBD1,TGTGCCAGCAGCTCCCTTGGGACAGGGGGCGCCGGCGGGGAGCTGTTTTTT,CASSSLGTGGAGGELFF
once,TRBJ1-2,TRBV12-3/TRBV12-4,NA,TGTGCCAGCAGTTTAACAGTTAACTATGGCTACACCTTC,CASSLTVNYGYTF
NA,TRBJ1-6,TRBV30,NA,TGTGCCTGGAGGGAACAGGGTGGCCCCTTCCCCCTCCACTTT,CAWREQGGPFPLHF
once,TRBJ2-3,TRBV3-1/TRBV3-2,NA,TGTGCCAGCAGCCAGGGTGCGGGGCACACAGATACGCAGTATTTT,CASSQGAGHTDTQYF
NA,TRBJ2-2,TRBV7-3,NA,TGTGCCAGCAGCCCGACTGGAACCGGGGAGCTGTTTTTT,CASSPTGTGELFF
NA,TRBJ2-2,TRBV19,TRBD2,TGTGCCAGTAGTATAGTCCGGGGACTAGCGGTGAACACCGGGGAGCTGTTTTTT,CASSIVRGLAVNTGELFF
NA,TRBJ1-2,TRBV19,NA,TGTGCCAGTAGTATACGGGGTCCGTTGGACTATGGCTACACCTTC,CASSIRGPLDYGYTF
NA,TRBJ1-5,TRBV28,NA,TGTGCCAGCAGTTTACTGGACAATAGCAATCAGCCCCAGCATTTT,CASSLLDNSNQPQHF
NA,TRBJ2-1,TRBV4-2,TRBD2,TGTGCCAGCACCGTTGAGGGGACTAGGGGCAATGAGCAGTTCTTC,CASTVEGTRGNEQFF
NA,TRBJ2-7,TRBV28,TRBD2,TGTGCCAGCAGTTTAAGAGCGGGAGGTTTCGAGCAGTACTTC,CASSLRAGGFEQYF
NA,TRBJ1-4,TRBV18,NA,TGTGCCAGCTCACCACAGGTCGGCGGTAATGAAAAACTGTTTTTT,CASSPQVGGNEKLFF
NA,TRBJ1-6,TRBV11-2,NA,TGTGCCAGCAGCCCCAAGGGAGCACCCCTCCACTTT,CASSPKGAPLHF
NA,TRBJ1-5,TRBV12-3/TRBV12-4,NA,TGTGCCAGCAACAGGGATGGCAATCAGCCCCAGCATTTT,CASNRDGNQPQHF
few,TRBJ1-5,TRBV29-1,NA,TGCAGCGTTACAGGGCTGGGCAATCAGCCCCAGCATTTT,CSVTGLGNQPQHF